A single sample is the source of the 15 T cell receptor beta chains below, sequenced in a study of blood T cell repertoires in COVID-19. Profiled with immunoSEQ multiplex PCR; TCRdb holds only in-frame clones, not every one. Of about 86,000 clones in the sample, roughly 90% were seen once. Material: PBMCs or T cells enriched from blood (not recorded which). The source is a woman between 45 and 60 years old with acute COVID-19.

This clone was recorded once. This chain links TRBV2 with TRBJ1-4, with 7 bases identical to TRBD1. Germline V gene lookup returns CDR1 SNHLY and CDR2 FYNNEI. The CDR3 totals 14 residues. Trimming removed 8 bases from V and 3 bases from J; junction bases left unmatched: 6. CDR3 amino acids: CASGAGTANEKLFF. The DNA for the CDR3 is TGTGCCAGCGGGGCCGGGACAGCTAATGAAAAACTGTTTTTT.

The chain is built from TRBV6-2 or TRBV6-3 and TRBJ2-1, with 10 nucleotides matching TRBD2. The CDR3 is made up of 16 amino acids. V lost 2 bases, J lost 4 bases, and 5 bases stayed unmatched. In germline, CDR1 is MNHEY, CDR2 SVGEGT. This CDR3 is CASSYPRTSGYNEQFF. For the CDR3, the DNA is TGTGCCAGCAGTTACCCGCGGACTAGCGGATACAATGAGCAGTTCTTC.

This rearrangement joins TRBV30 to TRBJ1-1; 7 positions match TRBD1. V lost 4 bases, J lost 5 bases, and 7 bases stayed unmatched. CDR3 length: 13 amino acids. Germline CDR1 is GTSNPN and CDR2 is SVGIG (reference sequence). CDR3 protein: CAWNEQGRTEAFF. Here the CDR3 DNA reads TGTGCCTGGAACGAACAGGGGCGGACTGAAGCTTTCTTT. The whole variable domain, filled in from reference TRBV30 and TRBJ1-1, reads SQTIHQWPATLVQPVGSPLSLECTVEGTSNPNLYWYRQAAGRGLQLLFYSVGIGQISSEVPQNLSASRPQDRQFILSSKKLLLSDSGFYLCAWNEQGRTEAFFGQGTRLTVV.

This chain links TRBV18 with TRBJ2-2; TRBD1 is a possible D gene (6 bases). Trimming left V 5 bases short and J 2 bases short, with 12 bases between. Germline CDR1 KGHSH, CDR2 LQKENI. The length of the CDR3 is 15 residues. CDR3 nucleotides: TGTGCCAGCTCAAGGGACACCCTCAACACCGGGGAGCTGTTTTTT. Its translation is CASSRDTLNTGELFF.

This chain links TRBV27 with TRBJ1-4; no reliable D call. V gave up 4 bases and J gave up 10 bases, with 13 bases separating them. The CDR3 has 13 amino acids. CDR1 MNHEY and CDR2 SMNVEV come from the germline V gene (reference sequence). DNA of the CDR3: TGTGCCAGCAGTTCCACGGGATACGGAAAACTGTTTTTT. Residues: CASSSTGYGKLFF.

The chain has TRBV3-1 (or the pseudogene TRBV3-2) and TRBJ1-1; 8 nucleotides match TRBD1. The germline V gene has CDR1 LGHDT and CDR2 YNNKEL (reference sequence). V gave up 4 bases and J gave up 10 bases; unmatched junction bases: 11. The CDR3 totals 14 residues. CDR3 amino acids: CASSPQGARRVAFF. CDR3 in DNA: TGTGCCAGCAGCCCCCAGGGGGCCCGAAGGGTAGCTTTCTTT.

The J gene is TRBJ1-3, the V gene TRBV30; 9 bases match TRBD1. Trimming removed 3 bases from V and 1 base from J; junction bases left unmatched: 4. The CDR3 loop spans 15 amino acids. Germline V gene sequence: CDR1 GTSNPN, CDR2 SVGIG (reference sequence). The CDR3 loop is CAWSGDRVSGNTIYF. The CDR3 DNA follows: TGTGCCTGGAGCGGGGACAGGGTATCTGGAAACACCATATATTTT. Variable domain in full (rest from reference TRBV30 and TRBJ1-3): SQTIHQWPATLVQPVGSPLSLECTVEGTSNPNLYWYRQAAGRGLQLLFYSVGIGQISSEVPQNLSASRPQDRQFILSSKKLLLSDSGFYLCAWSGDRVSGNTIYFGEGSWLTVV.

The sample holds a few counts of this clone. The genes are TRBV21-1 and TRBJ2-7; TRBD2, the table's D call, lacks a check against the DNA. TRBV21-1 is flagged as a pseudogene. The CDR3 has 17 amino acids. CDR3 amino acids: CATYPGEAPAGVREQYF. CDR3 bases: TGTGCCACGTACCCGGGGGAAGCACCGGCGGGGGTTCGCGAGCAGTACTTC.

This chain links TRBV27 with TRBJ1-5, with a weak D call TRBD1 (5 bases). V was pared by 2 bases and J by 6 bases, with 8 bases between. The CDR3 extends over 13 amino acids. In germline, CDR1 is MNHEY, CDR2 SMNVEV (reference sequence). The DNA for the CDR3 is TGTGCCAGCAGTTTAAGGGGAGGTCAGCCCCAGCATTTT. Amino acid sequence: CASSLRGGQPQHF.

This chain links TRBV9 with TRBJ1-2; 12 bases are shared with TRBD1. CDR1 is SGDLS, CDR2 YYNGEE, per germline. The CDR3 length is 17 residues. The V gene end was trimmed by 3 bases and the J gene end by 2 bases; junction bases not matched to a gene: 8. Written as DNA, the CDR3 is TGTGCCAGCAGCGCGAGACGGGACAGGGGGCCCAACTATGGCTACACCTTC. As protein: CASSARRDRGPNYGYTF.

The CDR3 DNA is TGTGCCAGCAGCCCGGCTGGGAGCGGGAGTCTGGGGGATACGCAGTATTTT. Amino acids: CASSPAGSGSLGDTQYF. J is TRBJ2-3 and V is TRBV7-2; 8 positions agree with TRBD2. Trimming removed 5 bases from V and 6 bases from J; junction bases left unmatched: 16. The CDR3 is 17 residues long. Germline V gene data show CDR1 as SGHTA and CDR2 as FQGNSA.

The chain carries TRBV7-3 and TRBJ2-1; D is uncertain. The ends were cut back, 3 bases at V and 5 bases at J, with 8 bases in the middle. This CDR3 is built from 13 residues. In germline, CDR1 is SGHTA, CDR2 FQGTGA. The CDR3 nucleotides read TGTGCCAGCAGCTTCAACTTAGACAATGAGCAGTTCTTC. It is translated as CASSFNLDNEQFF.

The chain couples TRBV7-2 to TRBJ2-1; 7 bases align to TRBD1. The CDR3 length is 18 residues. CDR1 SGHTA and CDR2 FQGNSA come from the germline V gene. The trim removed 1 base at V and 4 bases at J, leaving 13 bases unmatched. The DNA for the CDR3 is TGTGCCAGCAGCTTAGTTTCGACTACATTGACAGGGTACAATGAGCAGTTCTTC. Translation: CASSLVSTTLTGYNEQFF.

This sequence joins TRBV19 and TRBJ1-2; D uncertain. Looked up from germline, CDR1 is LNHDA and CDR2 is SQIVND (reference sequence). Trimming pared 7 bases from V and 0 bases from J, leaving 12 bases between. This CDR3 is built from 14 residues. The DNA for the CDR3 is TGTGCCAGTACCCCCCTAGGCGCTAACTATGGCTACACCTTC. Translated, it gives CASTPLGANYGYTF.

This chain links TRBV4-3 with TRBJ2-1; D might be TRBD2 (5 bases). V lost 1 base to trimming and J lost 10 bases, with 20 bases between them. The CDR3 contains 16 residues. Germline-derived CDR1 and CDR2 are LGHNA and YSLEER. CDR3 coding DNA: TGCGCCAGCAGCCAAGTTCCGCGCCGTTCGGGATTAGAGCAGTTCTTC. Its translation: CASSQVPRRSGLEQFF.